The present TCR beta chain was sequenced within a study of beta chain features in type 1 diabetes. Sequencing targeted expressed TCRB transcripts, as all isolated RNA had been reverse transcribed. Repertoires were generated with immunoSEQ multiplex PCR, while TCRdb's copy carries only in-frame clones and drops some. The data contain some 900,000 clones, roughly 16% of them singletons. Germline V gene lookup returns CDR1 MNHEY and CDR2 SMNVEV (reference sequence). There are 14 residues in the CDR3. V gave up 5 bases and J gave up 2 bases, with 13 bases separating them. The sample was naive CD4+ T cells from blood. V and J are TRBV27 and TRBJ2-7; possibly TRBD2 for D (5 bases). This clonotype originated in a woman aged 18-29 years in good health. CDR3 DNA: TGTGCCAGCAGTCAAGCGGTAGGAACCTACGAGCAGTACTTC. Its protein is CASSQAVGTYEQYF.